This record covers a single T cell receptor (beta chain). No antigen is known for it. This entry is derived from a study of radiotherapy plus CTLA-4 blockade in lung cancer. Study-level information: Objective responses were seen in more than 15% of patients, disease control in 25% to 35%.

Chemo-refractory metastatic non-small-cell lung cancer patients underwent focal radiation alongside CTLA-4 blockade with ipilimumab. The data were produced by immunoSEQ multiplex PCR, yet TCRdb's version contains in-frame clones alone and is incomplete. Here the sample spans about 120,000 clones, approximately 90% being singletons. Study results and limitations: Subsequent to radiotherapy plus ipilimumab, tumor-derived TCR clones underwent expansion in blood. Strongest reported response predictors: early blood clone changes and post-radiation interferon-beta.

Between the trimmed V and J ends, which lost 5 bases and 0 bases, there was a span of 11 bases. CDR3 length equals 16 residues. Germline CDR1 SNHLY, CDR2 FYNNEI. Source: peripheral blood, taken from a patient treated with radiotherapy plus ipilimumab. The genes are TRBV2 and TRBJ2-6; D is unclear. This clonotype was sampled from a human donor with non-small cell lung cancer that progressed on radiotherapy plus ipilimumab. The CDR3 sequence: CASSRGRISGANVLTF. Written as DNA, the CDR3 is TGTGCCAGCAGTAGAGGACGGATCTCTGGGGCCAACGTCCTGACTTTC.